The clone carrying this T cell receptor (beta chain) has just a few counts. The antigen is undetermined. Isolation of CD4+ naive, central memory, regulatory and stem cell-like memory cells was achieved by sorting via CD45RO/CCR7/CD25/CD127/CD95/CD27. V shed 2 bases, J shed 4 bases, and the junction held 3 bases outside the gene matches. Germline V gene data show CDR1 as SGHNT and CDR2 as YYREEE (reference sequence). The CDR3 totals 14 residues. The study reverse transcribed the entire isolated RNA, so it sequenced expressed TCRB transcripts. Approximately 3.7 million reads per sample on average were obtained from naive, central memory and regulatory T cell samples. Libraries were prepared by immunoSEQ multiplex PCR; TCRdb keeps only in-frame clonotypes and omits some of them. In the table there are under 900,000 clones, about a sixth of which are singletons. This specimen belongs to a study of beta chain features in type 1 diabetes. Turning to the study itself: Examined across all samples were some 110 million sorted cells. Overall study results and limits: Junctions at VDJ sites from type 1 diabetes patients had fewer insertions and more deletions.

The genes are TRBV5-4 and TRBJ2-3; 8 positions agree with TRBD1. Sequenced: naive CD4+ T cells from blood. This TCR came from a woman younger than 30 in good health. This CDR3 reads CASSFRDRSDTQYF. As DNA, the CDR3 is TGTGCCAGCAGCTTTCGGGACAGGTCAGATACGCAGTATTTT. The variable domain in full, with the rest retrieved from reference TRBV5-4 and TRBJ2-3, is ETGVTQSPTHLIKTRGQQVTLRCSSQSGHNTVSWYQQALGQGPQFIFQYYREEENGRGNFPPRFSGLQFPNYSSELNVNALELDDSALYLCASSFRDRSDTQYFGPGTRLTVL.